The source of this TCR beta chain is a study of a mutant IDH1 vaccine in newly diagnosed glioma. Study at large: The patients were given eight vaccinations, one each in weeks 1, 3, 5, 7, 11, 15, 19 and 23. Sex among treated patients split around 62% male, about 38% female; mean age was approximately 40 years.

CDR3 length equals 15 residues. Germline V gene sequence: CDR1 MGHRA, CDR2 YSYEKL. Some clones are missing from TCRdb's copy, which holds only in-frame ones; the method was immunoSEQ multiplex PCR. The sample includes over 95,000 clones, 90% of them seen just once. Regarding time point: week 11, during vaccination. In the vaccine, a single dose held 300 ug of the mutant IDH1 20-mer peptide, along with topical imiquimod. Note on this clone: Its matching antigen is unknown.

The receptor comes from a woman aged 45-60 years with glioma. This sample comprised PBMCs, obtained from a glioma patient whose treatment included an IDH1 peptide vaccine. The chain uses TRBV4-1 and TRBJ2-5, with D tentatively TRBD1 or TRBD2 (5 bases each). The J call is uncertain, as TRBJ2-7 better fits the DNA end. In DNA, the CDR3 is TGCGCCAGCAGCCGCCTGGCCCAGGGAGTCAACGAGCAGTACTTC. Protein: CASSRLAQGVNEQYF.